The entry below gives a single T cell receptor beta chain sequence along with its context. Some clones are missing from TCRdb's copy, which holds only in-frame ones; the method was immunoSEQ multiplex PCR. This repertoire shows around 110,000 clones, 80% to 90% found once; its top ten account for under 2%. Trimming took off 3 bases at V and 2 bases at J, with 13 bases between the two ends. Germline loops: CDR1 SNHLY, CDR2 FYNNEI. CDR3 length: 15 amino acids. The data were obtained in a study of PD-L1 blockade in urothelial cancer. The time point denotes: peripheral blood 6 weeks after treatment start.

The chain has TRBV2 and TRBJ2-5; TRBD2 is a possible D gene (5 bases). This sequence originates from a man between 60 and 70 years old with urothelial cancer. This sample comprised PBMCs, obtained around atezolizumab (anti-PD-L1) treatment. The CDR3 DNA is TGTGCCAGCAGTGAGCAAATAGGGAGACAAGAGACCCAGTACTTC. This sequence encodes CASSEQIGRQETQYF.